The source of this T cell receptor (beta chain) is a study (dated by TCRdb to the mid-2010s). The library was built by means of RT-PCR. This sample was sequenced with an Illumina MiSeq. TCRdb applied fastp at Q25 and MiXCR to the public reads, then kept only in-frame beta chains. Every distinct CDR3 protein forms one entry, paired with its most common genes and DNA. The sample data list almost 700,000 distinct CDR3 sequences, and 14% of these were observed just once. 3% to 4.5% of the sample is taken by the ten largest. The CDR3 numbers 12 residues from cysteine through phenylalanine. Only the CDR3 part of the read is kept: 36 bases, read in frame from the first base. CDR1 and CDR2, looked up from the germline V gene (reference sequence), are DFQATT and SNEGSKA. At the junction V is shortened by 6 bases and J by 4 bases, with 13 bases in between. As concerns this clonotype: Its antigen is unknown. No base quality information exists; no much larger clone differs at one position.

The receptor was derived from a female donor in good health, serving as a healthy control. The chain was built from TRBV20-1 and TRBJ2-7; the best D guess is TRBD2, with 5 bases matching. The sequenced material came from memory CD4+ T cells from blood. The nucleotide sequence is TGCAGTGCCCAACCAACTAGTTACGAGCAGTACTTC. Translated, this is CSAQPTSYEQYF.